Each of the 23 T cell receptor beta chains below was sequenced from the same sample in a study of cytomegalovirus exposure and HLA in healthy donors. A multiplex PCR was run with 60 Vbeta primers and 13 Jbeta primers. Generated by immunoSEQ multiplex PCR, the TCRdb table keeps only in-frame clones and is missing some. Its listing shows 130,000 or so clones. Sequencing was performed on PBMCs. The receptors here all came from a woman between 40 and 50 years old in good health and CMV-seronegative.

The chain carries TRBV6-1 and TRBJ2-1, with 8 bases matching TRBD2. The CDR3 has 12 residues. V lost 6 bases and J lost 15; bases outside the gene matches: 10. Germline-derived CDR1 and CDR2 are MNHNS and SASEGT. CDR3 region: CASSVAGGYWFF. The CDR3 DNA is TGTGCCAGCAGCGTGGCGGGGGGTTATTGGTTCTTC.

V gene TRBV4-1 combines with J gene TRBJ1-6, with D uncertain. CDR3 length equals 16 residues. Between the trimmed V and J ends, which lost 1 base and 4 bases, there was a span of 11 bases. Looked up from germline, CDR1 is MGHRA and CDR2 is YSYEKL. The CDR3 DNA follows: TGCGCCAGCAGCCAAGCCACCAGAGGATATAATTCACCCCTCCACTTT. This sequence encodes CASSQATRGYNSPLHF.

This rearrangement joins TRBV5-3 to TRBJ1-5, with D unresolved. TRBV5-3 is an open reading frame, and its role is uncertain. This CDR3 is 15 amino acids long. V was clipped by 0 bases and J by 0 bases, with 7 bases between them. CDR3: CARSLGRCSNQPQHF. The CDR3 region has the DNA TGTGCCAGAAGCTTGGGCCGGTGTAGCAATCAGCCCCAGCATTTT.

J is TRBJ1-1 and V is TRBV5-4; D gene uncertain. V was trimmed by 1 base and J by 4 bases, leaving 8 bases between them. The V gene's germline CDR1 is SGHNT and CDR2 YYREEE (reference sequence). The CDR3 length is 13 residues. The CDR3 region has the DNA TGTGCCAGCAGCTTGTCGGGTACCACTGAAGCTTTCTTT. It specifies CASSLSGTTEAFF.

This chain connects TRBV9 to TRBJ1-2; 7 bases fit TRBD1. The V gene's germline CDR1 is SGDLS and CDR2 YYNGEE. The CDR3 length is 14 residues. Trimming removed 2 bases from V and 4 bases from J; junction bases left unmatched: 5. This CDR3 reads CASSVGGQTYGYTF. DNA of the CDR3: TGTGCCAGCAGCGTCGGGGGACAGACCTATGGCTACACCTTC.

The chain carries TRBV9 and TRBJ2-3, with 11 bases identical to TRBD2. This CDR3 is built from 17 residues. Trimming took 3 bases from V and 4 from J; bases not matched to a gene: 10. Germline V gives CDR1 SGDLS, CDR2 YYNGEE. CDR3 region: CASSALGASGGPDTQYF. The DNA for the CDR3 is TGTGCCAGCAGCGCGTTGGGGGCTAGCGGGGGGCCAGATACGCAGTATTTT.

The CDR3 sequence is CASSQDRGGGQPQHF. CDR3 nucleotides: TGCGCCAGCAGCCAAGATAGAGGGGGCGGGCAGCCCCAGCATTTT. The chain uses TRBV4-1 and TRBJ1-5; TRBD1 matches 7 bases. Trimming at V came to 0 bases and at J to 7 bases, leaving 6 bases not matched to a gene. The CDR3 sequence is 15 residues long. Germline values: CDR1 MGHRA, CDR2 YSYEKL.

This chain links TRBV28 with TRBJ1-1; the match to TRBD1 covers 9 bases. Germline V gives CDR1 MDHEN, CDR2 SYDVKM. V lost 5 bases to trimming and J lost 6 bases; unmatched junction nucleotides: 7. This CDR3 comprises 14 residues. The CDR3 region has the DNA TGTGCCAGCAGTCGGGACAGGGTGAGAGCTGAAGCTTTCTTT. Translation: CASSRDRVRAEAFF. Full variable domain (rest looked up from reference TRBV28 and TRBJ1-1): DVKVTQSSRYLVKRTGEKVFLECVQDMDHENMFWYRQDPGLGLRLIYFSYDVKMKEKGDIPEGYSVSREKKERFSLILESASTNQTSMYLCASSRDRVRAEAFFGQGTRLTVV.

The genes are TRBV7-2 and TRBJ1-3, with a weak D call TRBD1 (5 bases). Germline-derived CDR1 and CDR2 are SGHTA and FQGNSA. This CDR3 is 17 amino acids long. Between the trimmed V and J ends, which lost 5 bases and 0 bases, there was a span of 17 bases. The chain's CDR3 is CASSPSAIGGSGNTIYF. The CDR3 nucleotides are TGTGCCAGCAGCCCATCGGCTATCGGGGGCTCTGGAAACACCATATATTTT.

The chain combines TRBV6-6 with TRBJ1-3; no firm D call. V was clipped by 8 bases and J by 0 bases, with 11 bases between them. Per the germline V gene, CDR1 is MNHNY and CDR2 is SVGAGI (reference sequence). The CDR3 has 14 amino acids. CDR3: CASRRESSGNTIYF. The DNA for the CDR3 is TGTGCCAGCCGACGGGAGAGCTCTGGAAACACCATATATTTT.

The chain has TRBV29-1 and TRBJ2-5; perhaps TRBD1 as D (7 bases). The CDR3 loop spans 17 amino acids. V gave up 3 bases and J gave up 7 bases, with 27 bases separating them. CDR1 and CDR2 from the germline V gene are SQVTM and ANQGSEA. This CDR3 reads CSVEEGTVQRGAGTQYF. The CDR3 DNA is TGCAGCGTTGAGGAGGGGACAGTCCAACGAGGAGCCGGGACCCAGTACTTC.

V gene TRBV18 combines with J gene TRBJ2-7; D is perhaps TRBD1 (5 bases). CDR3 length equals 14 residues. Between the trimmed V and J ends, which lost 6 bases and 0 bases, there was a span of 12 bases. Germline assignment: CDR1 KGHSH and CDR2 LQKENI. The CDR3 nucleotides are TGTGCCAGCTCGCGGACACTCAGCTCCTACGAGCAGTACTTC. The encoded protein is CASSRTLSSYEQYF.

In regard to this clone: Likely a read error: the CDR3 ends without its conserved phenylalanine or tryptophan. The gene calls are TRBV19 and TRBJ1-2, with D possibly matching TRBD1 (5 bases). Trimming pared 3 bases from V and 5 bases from J, leaving 16 bases between. The CDR3 runs to 15 residues. In germline, CDR1 is LNHDA, CDR2 SQIVND (reference sequence). CDR3 in amino acids: CASSMKGSLSYGYTL. The CDR3 DNA is TGTGCCAGTAGTATGAAGGGGTCCCTGTCTTATGGCTACACCCTC.

Regarding this clone: At one end, the junction sequence differs from germline, possibly due to a read error. The V and J genes are TRBV9 and TRBJ1-1, with D perhaps TRBD1 (6 bases). The germline gives CDR1 SGDLS, CDR2 YYNGEE. This CDR3 region has 15 residues. CDR3 DNA: TGTGCCAGCAGCGTAGACGGGGGGGCGACAGTGGGTCCCCTTTTT. It codes for CASSVDGGATVGPLF.

The V call is TRBV19, the J call TRBJ1-1; D remains unclear. Trimming took off 1 base at V and 6 bases at J, with 12 bases between the two ends. This CDR3 is built from 14 residues. Germline V CDR1 and CDR2: LNHDA, SQIVND (reference sequence). CDR3 protein: CASSIVERAPEAFF. The CDR3 DNA reads as TGTGCCAGTAGTATAGTTGAGAGGGCACCTGAAGCTTTCTTT.

The chain employs TRBV10-3 and TRBJ2-7; 9 bases align to TRBD1. CDR1 ENHRY and CDR2 SYGVKD come from the germline V gene. This CDR3 is built from 16 residues. The V segment lost 2 bases and the J segment 4 bases; nucleotides outside the gene matches: 9. The DNA of the CDR3 is TGTGCCATCAGTGAGACCTCCGGGACAGGGAGATACGAGCAGTACTTC. Residues: CAISETSGTGRYEQYF.

On this clone: The junction differs from germline at one of its ends, possibly a read error. The chain combines TRBV7-7 with TRBJ2-1; tentatively, D is TRBD1 (5 bases). This CDR3 has 13 amino acids. Germline CDR1 SSHAT, CDR2 FNYEAQ (reference sequence). The CDR3 nucleotides are TGTGCTAGCAGCTTAGGGGCTAACAATGAGCAGTTCTTC. This encodes CASSLGANNEQFF.

The chain is built from TRBV4-1 and TRBJ1-2, with 7 bases identical to TRBD1. Germline V gene data show CDR1 as MGHRA and CDR2 as YSYEKL. The CDR3 spans 14 residues. Losses at the gene ends were 3 bases for V and 4 bases for J; bases not matched to a gene: 5. The CDR3 reads CASSQRDSFYGYTF. The DNA for the CDR3 is TGCGCCAGCAGCCAGAGGGACAGTTTCTATGGCTACACCTTC.

As DNA, the CDR3 is TGTGCCAGCAGCCCTCAGGGACAGGGGAATCAGCCCCAGCATTTT. Translating gives CASSPQGQGNQPQHF. This chain links TRBV7-2 with TRBJ1-5; 10 bases line up with TRBD1. V lost 5 bases to trimming and J lost 4 bases; unmatched junction nucleotides: 5. Germline CDR1 is SGHTA and CDR2 is FQGNSA. This CDR3 contains 15 residues. The full variable domain, with the rest looked up from reference TRBV7-2 and TRBJ1-5, is GAGVSQSPSNKVTEKGKDVELRCDPISGHTALYWYRQSLGQGLEFLIYFQGNSAPDKSGLPSDRFSAERTGGSVSTLTIQRTQQEDSAVYLCASSPQGQGNQPQHFGDGTRLSIL.

The rearrangement joins TRBV7-2 to TRBJ2-6, with D hard to call. Germline V gene data show CDR1 as SGHTA and CDR2 as FQGNSA. CDR3 length: 15 amino acids. Deletions cut 0 bases from V and 0 bases from J, with 3 bases between. CDR3 DNA: TGTGCCAGCAGCTTAGCTAGCTCTGGGGCCAACGTCCTGACTTTC. Amino acid sequence: CASSLASSGANVLTF.

The chain is built from TRBV5-4 and TRBJ1-3; possible D gene TRBD1, 5 bases. Germline lookup yields CDR1 SGHNT and CDR2 YYREEE (reference sequence). The CDR3 loop spans 19 amino acids. Trimming removed 1 base at V and 0 bases at J, with 20 bases between. The chain's CDR3 is CASSLKGTGTLSSGNTIYF. Here the CDR3 DNA reads TGTGCCAGCAGCTTGAAGGGCACCGGGACTCTCAGCTCTGGAAACACCATATATTTT.

V is TRBV27 and J is TRBJ1-2; 9 nucleotides line up with TRBD1. CDR3 length: 14 residues. Trimming took 6 bases from V and 6 from J; bases not matched to a gene: 8. In germline, CDR1 is MNHEY, CDR2 SMNVEV (reference sequence). The chain's CDR3 is CASSRDREIHGYTF. CDR3 nucleotides: TGTGCCAGCAGCCGGGACAGGGAAATTCATGGCTACACCTTC.

This rearrangement joins TRBV5-4 to TRBJ2-5, with D tentatively TRBD2 (6 bases). The V gene's germline CDR1 is SGHNT and CDR2 YYREEE (reference sequence). With 3 bases removed from V and 4 bases from J, the gap between germline ends came to 13 bases. The CDR3 is 14 residues long. Written as DNA, the CDR3 is TGTGCCAGCAGCTGGAGGGAAAGTGGAGAGACCCAGTACTTC. Encoded protein: CASSWRESGETQYF.